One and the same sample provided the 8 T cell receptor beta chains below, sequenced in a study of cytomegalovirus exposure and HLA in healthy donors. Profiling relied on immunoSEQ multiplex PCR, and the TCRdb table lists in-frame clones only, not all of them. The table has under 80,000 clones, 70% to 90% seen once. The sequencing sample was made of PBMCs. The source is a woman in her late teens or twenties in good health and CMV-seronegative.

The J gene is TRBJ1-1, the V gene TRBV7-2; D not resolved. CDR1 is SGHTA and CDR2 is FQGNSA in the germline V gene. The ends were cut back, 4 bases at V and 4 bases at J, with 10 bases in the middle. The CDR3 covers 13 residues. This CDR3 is CASSSDSSTEAFF. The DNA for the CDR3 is TGTGCCAGCAGCTCGGACTCGAGCACTGAAGCTTTCTTT.

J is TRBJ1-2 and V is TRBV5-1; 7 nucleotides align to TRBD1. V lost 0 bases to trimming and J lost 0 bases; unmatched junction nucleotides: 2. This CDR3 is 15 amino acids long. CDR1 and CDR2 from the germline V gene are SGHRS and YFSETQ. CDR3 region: CASSLEGASNYGYTF. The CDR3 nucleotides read TGCGCCAGCAGCTTGGAGGGGGCATCTAACTATGGCTACACCTTC.

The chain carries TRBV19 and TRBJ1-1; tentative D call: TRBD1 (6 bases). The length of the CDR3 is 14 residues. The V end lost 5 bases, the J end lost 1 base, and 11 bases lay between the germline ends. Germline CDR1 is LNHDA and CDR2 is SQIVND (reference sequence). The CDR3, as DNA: TGTGCCAGTAGTTCTCACAGGGAGAACACTGAAGCTTTCTTT. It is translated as CASSSHRENTEAFF.

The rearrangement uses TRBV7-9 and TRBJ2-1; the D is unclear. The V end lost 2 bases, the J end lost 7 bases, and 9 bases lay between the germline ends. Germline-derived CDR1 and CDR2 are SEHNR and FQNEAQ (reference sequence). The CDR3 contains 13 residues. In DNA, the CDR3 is TGTGCCAGCAGCTTAAGTCTGGAGAATGAGCAGTTCTTC. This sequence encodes CASSLSLENEQFF. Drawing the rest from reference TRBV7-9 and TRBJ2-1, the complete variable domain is DTGVSQNPRHKITKRGQNVTFRCDPISEHNRLYWYRQTLGQGPEFLTYFQNEAQLEKSRLLSDRFSAERPKGSFSTLEIQRTEQGDSAMYLCASSLSLENEQFFGPGTRLTVL.

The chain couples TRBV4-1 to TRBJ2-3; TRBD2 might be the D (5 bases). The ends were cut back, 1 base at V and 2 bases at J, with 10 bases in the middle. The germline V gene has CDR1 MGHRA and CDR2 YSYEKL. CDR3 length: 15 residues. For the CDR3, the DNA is TGCGCCAGCAGCCAAGCCGCGGGTGTCACAGATACGCAGTATTTT. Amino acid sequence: CASSQAAGVTDTQYF.

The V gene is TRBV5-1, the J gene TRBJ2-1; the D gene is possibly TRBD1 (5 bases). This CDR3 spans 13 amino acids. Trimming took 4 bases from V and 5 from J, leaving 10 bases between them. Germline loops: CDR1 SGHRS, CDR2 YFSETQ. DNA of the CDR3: TGCGCCAGCAGCACGCAGGGCAACAATGAGCAGTTCTTC. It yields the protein CASSTQGNNEQFF.

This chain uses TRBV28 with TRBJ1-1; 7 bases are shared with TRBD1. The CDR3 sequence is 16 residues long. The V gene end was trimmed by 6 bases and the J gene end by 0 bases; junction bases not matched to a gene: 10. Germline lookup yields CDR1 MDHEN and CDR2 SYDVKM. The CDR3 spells CASSPGTAPMNTEAFF. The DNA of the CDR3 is TGTGCCAGCAGCCCTGGGACAGCGCCCATGAACACTGAAGCTTTCTTT.

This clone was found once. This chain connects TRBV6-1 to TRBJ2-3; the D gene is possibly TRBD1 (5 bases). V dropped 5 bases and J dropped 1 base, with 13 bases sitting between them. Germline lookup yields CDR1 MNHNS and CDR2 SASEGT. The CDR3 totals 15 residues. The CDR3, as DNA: TGTGCCAGCAGTATCCAGGGTGGAGGCACAGATACGCAGTATTTT. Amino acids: CASSIQGGGTDTQYF.